The 31 T cell receptor beta chains listed next were all sequenced from one sample in a study of graft-versus-host responses after intestinal transplantation. Their antigens remain unidentified. Repertoires were generated with immunoSEQ multiplex PCR, while TCRdb's copy carries only in-frame clones and drops some. The table lists tens of thousands of clones, over 85% of them singletons. The sample consisted of unstimulated CD4+ T cells sorted from spleen or lymph node cells, taken before intestinal transplant. The receptor set was obtained from a human donor who received an intestinal transplant.

V is TRBV4-2 and J is TRBJ1-1, with D perhaps matching TRBD1 (6 bases). Germline assignment: CDR1 LGHNA and CDR2 YNFKEQ. V was shortened by 4 bases and J by 4 bases, with 22 bases between the two germline ends. This CDR3 is 17 amino acids long. The CDR3 sequence: CASSLVRGLRGSTEAFF. The CDR3 coding sequence is TGTGCCAGCAGCCTAGTCCGGGGTTTAAGGGGGAGCACTGAAGCTTTCTTT.

The chain joins TRBV6-5 to TRBJ1-1; D remains ambiguous. The ends were cut back, 2 bases at V and 4 bases at J, with 11 bases in the middle. CDR1 and CDR2 (germline): MNHEY, SVGAGI. This CDR3 region has 14 residues. The CDR3 sequence is CASSYAGWGTEAFF. DNA of the CDR3: TGTGCCAGCAGTTACGCGGGGTGGGGCACTGAAGCTTTCTTT.

The J gene is TRBJ2-7, the V gene TRBV5-1; TRBD2 agrees at 14 bases. The CDR3 is 17 residues long. After removal of 0 bases from V and 1 base from J, the junction contained 3 bases not matched to a gene. Germline CDR1 reads SGHRS; CDR2 reads YFSETQ. CDR3 residues: CASSLGTSGRRSYEQYF. The CDR3 nucleotides read TGCGCCAGCAGCTTGGGGACTAGCGGGAGGAGGTCCTACGAGCAGTACTTC. Supplemented by reference TRBV5-1 and TRBJ2-7, the full variable domain reads KAGVTQTPRYLIKTRGQQVTLSCSPISGHRSVSWYQQTPGQGLQFLFEYFSETQRNKGNFPGRFSGRQFSNSRSEMNVSTLELGDSALYLCASSLGTSGRRSYEQYFGPGTRLTVT.

J is TRBJ1-1 and V is TRBV5-1, with no clear D. The CDR3 is 14 amino acids. The germline V gene has CDR1 SGHRS and CDR2 YFSETQ. V was clipped by 2 bases and J by 7 bases, with 15 bases between them. The CDR3 is CASSFASPGVEAFF. CDR3 coding DNA: TGCGCCAGCAGCTTTGCCTCCCCCGGGGTTGAAGCTTTCTTT.

This chain uses TRBV18 with TRBJ1-1, with D perhaps TRBD1 (5 bases). The CDR3 has 15 amino acids. Germline loops: CDR1 KGHSH, CDR2 LQKENI. Trimming cost V 5 bases and J 1 base, with 14 bases left between them. CDR3 nucleotide sequence: TGTGCCAGCTCATCACAAAATCAGGGGAACACTGAAGCTTTCTTT. Amino acid sequence: CASSSQNQGNTEAFF.

The chain links TRBV18 to TRBJ1-4; the match to TRBD1 covers 10 bases. The CDR3 length is 15 residues. V trimming: 2 bases; J trimming: 5 bases; junction bases outside the gene matches: 2. Germline V lookup: CDR1 KGHSH, CDR2 LQKENI. CDR3 loop: CASSPEGQGNEKLFF. The CDR3 region has the DNA TGTGCCAGCTCACCAGAGGGACAGGGGAATGAAAAACTGTTTTTT.

This clone was recorded a few times. The V and J genes are TRBV30 and TRBJ1-6, with a tentative D call TRBD1 (5 bases). This CDR3 contains 13 residues. Germline CDR1 and CDR2: GTSNPN and SVGIG (reference sequence). V was pared by 6 bases and J by 6 bases, with 12 bases between. In DNA form, the CDR3 reads TGTGCCTGTAATATGGGGCCTAATTCACCCCTCCACTTT. It encodes CACNMGPNSPLHF.

The gene calls are TRBV20-1 and TRBJ1-2, with 8 positions matching TRBD1. The length of the CDR3 is 11 residues. The germline V gene encodes CDR1 DFQATT and CDR2 SNEGSKA (reference sequence). V gave up 6 bases and J gave up 8 bases; unmatched junction bases: 5. CDR3 in DNA: TGCAGTGCATCGAGACAGGGGGGCTACACCTTC. This encodes CSASRQGGYTF.

V and J are TRBV10-1 and TRBJ2-7; 7 bases line up with TRBD2. CDR1 is WNHNN, CDR2 SYGVQD, per germline (reference sequence). After removal of 0 bases from V and 2 bases from J, the junction contained 4 bases not matched to a gene. This CDR3 is built from 15 residues. The CDR3 sequence: CASSESSGLPYEQYF. The CDR3 DNA is TGCGCCAGCAGTGAGTCTTCGGGACTACCCTACGAGCAGTACTTC.

Only one count was recorded for this clone. The chain employs TRBV5-5 and TRBJ2-2; 8 bases align to TRBD2. This CDR3 has 16 amino acids. V lost 0 bases and J lost 2; bases outside the gene matches: 3. Per the germline V gene, CDR1 is SGHKS and CDR2 is YYEKEE (reference sequence). The chain's CDR3 is CASSLEGTRNTGELFF. CDR3 sequence (DNA): TGTGCCAGCAGCTTGGAGGGGACTAGAAACACCGGGGAGCTGTTTTTT.

As for this clone: Other DNA sequences within the sample encode an identical CDR3. CDR3 sequence (DNA): TGTGCCAGCAGAACAGGGGGCGGGAGCGGCTCCTACGAGCAGTACTTC. It yields the protein CASRTGGGSGSYEQYF. V is TRBV28 and J is TRBJ2-7; 9 nucleotides match TRBD1. Per the germline V gene, CDR1 is MDHEN and CDR2 is SYDVKM. This CDR3 contains 16 residues. The trim removed 6 bases at V and 0 bases at J, leaving 9 bases unmatched.

V gene TRBV7-2 combines with J gene TRBJ2-7, with D perhaps TRBD2 (5 bases). Per germline, CDR1 SGHTA and CDR2 FQGNSA. Trimming took off 5 bases at V and 2 bases at J, with 22 bases between the two ends. The CDR3 is 17 amino acids. The CDR3 loop reads CASSPFRGSTNTYEQYF. The CDR3 region has the DNA TGTGCCAGCAGCCCGTTCCGTGGGAGTACAAATACCTACGAGCAGTACTTC.

The chain uses TRBV6-1 and TRBJ1-2, with 10 bases fitting TRBD1. CDR1 and CDR2 from the germline V gene are MNHNS and SASEGT. With V trimmed by 3 bases and J by 8 bases, 12 bases remained unmatched. CDR3 length: 16 residues. The CDR3 bases are TGTGCCAGCAGTGACCGGGACAGGGGTCCGGCTAGAGGCTACACCTTC. This gives the protein CASSDRDRGPARGYTF.

The CDR3 sequence: CASTPNSPGGTEAFF. In nucleotides, the CDR3 is TGTGCCAGCACCCCAAATAGTCCCGGGGGCACTGAAGCTTTCTTT. The J gene is TRBJ1-1, the V gene TRBV7-9, with D perhaps TRBD1 (5 bases). The CDR3 has 15 amino acids. Per germline, CDR1 SEHNR and CDR2 FQNEAQ (reference sequence). Between the trimmed V and J ends, which lost 7 bases and 4 bases, there was a span of 19 bases. The entire variable domain, with the rest obtained from reference TRBV7-9 and TRBJ1-1, is as follows: DTGVSQNPRHKITKRGQNVTFRCDPISEHNRLYWYRQTLGQGPEFLTYFQNEAQLEKSRLLSDRFSAERPKGSFSTLEIQRTEQGDSAMYLCASTPNSPGGTEAFFGQGTRLTVV.

The chain uses TRBV23-1 and TRBJ2-4, with D possibly TRBD2 on 5 matching bases. TRBV23-1 is flagged as an ORF with uncertain function. Trimming took off 0 bases at V and 3 bases at J, with 15 bases between the two ends. CDR3 length: 17 amino acids. The CDR3, as DNA: TGCGCCAGCAGTCAATCTAGTTCGGGGAAATGCAAAAACATTCAGTACTTC. Translating it yields CASSQSSSGKCKNIQYF.

The chain employs TRBV11-3 and TRBJ2-3; 8 bases are shared with TRBD2. This CDR3 is 17 amino acids long. After removal of 4 bases from V and 1 base from J, the junction contained 10 bases not matched to a gene. Germline CDR1 SGHNT, CDR2 YENEEA. The CDR3 spells CASSWASGPGGTDTQYF. The CDR3 bases are TGTGCCAGCAGCTGGGCTAGCGGGCCCGGAGGCACAGATACGCAGTATTTT.

This chain links TRBV6-6 with TRBJ2-7; 13 positions agree with TRBD2. CDR1 and CDR2 (germline): MNHNY, SVGAGI (reference sequence). The CDR3 is 15 residues long. Trimming at V came to 4 bases and at J to 4 bases, leaving 4 bases not matched to a gene. The CDR3 sequence: CASSSPTSGRYEQYF. As DNA, the CDR3 is TGTGCCAGCAGTTCTCCGACTAGCGGGAGGTACGAGCAGTACTTC.

The chain couples TRBV5-1 to TRBJ2-7; D remains ambiguous. The CDR3 consists of 11 residues. V lost 3 bases to trimming and J lost 3 bases, with 4 bases between them. Germline-derived CDR1 and CDR2 are SGHRS and YFSETQ. CDR3 sequence: CASSWGYEQYF. Here the CDR3 DNA reads TGCGCCAGCAGCTGGGGCTACGAGCAGTACTTC.

The chain carries TRBV6-1 and TRBJ1-1, with TRBD1 matching over 7 bases. After removal of 5 bases from V and 8 bases from J, the junction contained 8 bases not matched to a gene. Germline CDR1 reads MNHNS; CDR2 reads SASEGT. This CDR3 is 13 amino acids long. CDR3 coding DNA: TGTGCCAGCAGTTATGAATGGGACAGAGAAGCTTTCTTT. Translated, it gives CASSYEWDREAFF.

V is TRBV5-1 and J is TRBJ1-2; 9 bases are a match to TRBD1. The CDR3 loop spans 13 amino acids. Germline lookup yields CDR1 SGHRS and CDR2 YFSETQ. Unmatched junction bases numbered 2, after V lost 4 bases and J lost 4 bases. CDR3 sequence: CASSPGQGYGYTF. The CDR3 nucleotides are TGCGCCAGCAGCCCGGGACAGGGCTATGGCTACACCTTC.

Comments on this clone: The CDR3 does not end in the conserved phenylalanine or tryptophan, so this is likely a read error. The limits of the CDR3 on the DNA are not certain, so only TCRdb's listed CDR3 is given. The rearrangement links TRBV4-1 to TRBJ2-7. The CDR3 spans 11 amino acids, including both terminal residues. Germline V gives CDR1 MGHRA, CDR2 YSYEKL. The CDR3 here is CASSQDPGQRI.

The gene calls are TRBV19 and TRBJ1-5, with D tentatively TRBD1 (6 bases). This CDR3 comprises 13 residues. Trimming left V 6 bases short and J 6 bases short, with 12 bases between. The germline V gene encodes CDR1 LNHDA and CDR2 SQIVND (reference sequence). CDR3 residues: CASSPQGGQPQHF. The CDR3 DNA is TGTGCCAGTAGCCCACAGGGAGGTCAGCCCCAGCATTTT.

This rearrangement joins TRBV4-1 to TRBJ1-3; D is unclear. The CDR3 length is 15 residues. Germline lookup yields CDR1 MGHRA and CDR2 YSYEKL. Deletions cut 1 base from V and 4 bases from J, with 11 bases between. CDR3 amino acids: CASSQAGIGGNTIYF. In DNA, the CDR3 is TGCGCCAGCAGCCAAGCGGGAATTGGGGGAAACACCATATATTTT.

This clone came up a few times. J is TRBJ2-2 and V is TRBV5-5, with D possibly matching TRBD2 (6 bases). Germline lookup yields CDR1 SGHKS and CDR2 YYEKEE (reference sequence). Trimming removed 4 bases from V and 4 bases from J, with 14 bases in between. The CDR3 loop spans 15 amino acids. The CDR3 protein is CASSQDGTSTGELFF. Here the CDR3 DNA reads TGTGCCAGCAGCCAAGACGGGACTTCCACCGGGGAGCTGTTTTTT. The full variable domain, rest sourced from reference TRBV5-5 and TRBJ2-2, is DAGVTQSPTHLIKTRGQQVTLRCSPISGHKSVSWYQQVLGQGPQFIFQYYEKEERGRGNFPDRFSARQFPNYSSELNVNALLLGDSALYLCASSQDGTSTGELFFGEGSRLTVL.

The chain is built from TRBV5-6 and TRBJ1-1, with D unclear. The CDR3 spans 11 residues. The V and J ends lost 8 bases and 1 base respectively, with 6 bases between them. The germline V gene encodes CDR1 SGHDT and CDR2 YYEEEE. For the CDR3, the DNA is TGTGCCAGTCTGAAGAACACTGAAGCTTTCTTT. As protein: CASLKNTEAFF.

As DNA, the CDR3 is TGTGCCAGCAGCCCGACAGCGCTACGCTTCTATGGCTACACCTTC. Translated: CASSPTALRFYGYTF. The chain combines TRBV6-1 with TRBJ1-2; maybe TRBD1 (5 bases). Looked up from germline, CDR1 is MNHNS and CDR2 is SASEGT. The CDR3 is made up of 15 amino acids. Trimming removed 6 bases from V and 4 bases from J, with 18 bases in between.

V gene TRBV30 combines with J gene TRBJ1-6; TRBD1 might be the D (5 bases). The V end lost 4 bases, the J end lost 11 bases, and 18 bases lay between the germline ends. Germline CDR1 reads GTSNPN; CDR2 reads SVGIG (reference sequence). The CDR3 is made up of 14 amino acids. The CDR3, as DNA: TGTGCCTGGAAGTTTGAAGGGGCATCTCCACCCCTCCACTTT. It codes for CAWKFEGASPPLHF. Full variable domain (rest looked up from reference TRBV30 and TRBJ1-6): SQTIHQWPATLVQPVGSPLSLECTVEGTSNPNLYWYRQAAGRGLQLLFYSVGIGQISSEVPQNLSASRPQDRQFILSSKKLLLSDSGFYLCAWKFEGASPPLHFGNGTRLTVT.

V and J are TRBV27 and TRBJ2-1; TRBD2 agrees at 9 bases. After removal of 0 bases from V and 10 bases from J, the junction contained 16 bases not matched to a gene. Per the germline V gene, CDR1 is MNHEY and CDR2 is SMNVEV (reference sequence). The CDR3 has 18 amino acids. The CDR3 protein is CASSLSRGSGRPYREQFF. CDR3 nucleotide sequence: TGTGCCAGCAGTTTATCCCGGGGGAGCGGGAGGCCCTACCGCGAGCAGTTCTTC.

The chain has TRBV15 and TRBJ1-4; D not certain. This CDR3 has 13 amino acids. The V and J ends lost 11 bases and 4 bases respectively, with 14 bases between them. Germline V CDR1 and CDR2: LNHNV, YYDKDF (reference sequence). CDR3 DNA: TGTGCCGTCAGACGGGCAAATAATGAAAAACTGTTTTTT. It translates to CAVRRANNEKLFF.

This clone was counted a few times. The J gene is TRBJ1-5, the V gene TRBV7-8, with 10 bases aligning to TRBD1. This CDR3 region has 15 residues. CDR1 is SGHVS, CDR2 FQNEAQ, per germline. With 5 bases clipped from V and 7 bases from J, the junction kept 8 bases outside the gene matches. The CDR3 loop reads CASSKGTGDQQPQHF. CDR3 coding DNA: TGTGCCAGCAGCAAAGGGACAGGGGATCAGCAGCCCCAGCATTTT.

This clone was found once. The CDR3 nucleotides are TGTGCCAGCAGTTTGAGGGGCCTCCTAACTAATGAAAAACTGTTTTTT. Encoded protein: CASSLRGLLTNEKLFF. The chain combines TRBV28 with TRBJ1-4; a weak D match, TRBD1 (5 bases). This CDR3 is 16 amino acids long. Germline-derived CDR1 and CDR2 are MDHEN and SYDVKM. Trimming cost V 3 bases and J 1 base, with 12 bases left between them.